The next 7 T cell receptor beta chains were all read from a single sample in a study of cytomegalovirus exposure and HLA in healthy donors. In the PCR, 60 Vbeta and 13 Jbeta primers were used. Produced via immunoSEQ multiplex PCR; TCRdb's table is partial and in-frame only. The top ten clones hold 7.4% of a sample with over 65,000 clones, about three quarters of them seen once. Source material: PBMCs. These receptors were obtained from a woman aged 30 to 39 in good health and CMV-seropositive.

The rearrangement joins TRBV5-1 to TRBJ1-5; the match to TRBD1 covers 9 bases. The CDR3 extends over 18 amino acids. The germline V gene has CDR1 SGHRS and CDR2 YFSETQ. Losses at the gene ends were 1 base for V and 0 bases for J; bases not matched to a gene: 8. The chain's CDR3 is CASSLRDRDIYSNQPQHF. CDR3 sequence (DNA): TGCGCCAGCAGCTTGCGGGACAGGGACATTTATAGCAATCAGCCCCAGCATTTT. The full variable domain, in which reference TRBV5-1 and TRBJ1-5 provide the parts outside the CDR3, is KAGVTQTPRYLIKTRGQQVTLSCSPISGHRSVSWYQQTPGQGLQFLFEYFSETQRNKGNFPGRFSGRQFSNSRSEMNVSTLELGDSALYLCASSLRDRDIYSNQPQHFGDGTRLSIL.

V gene TRBV5-1 combines with J gene TRBJ2-6, with D possibly matching TRBD2 (6 bases). CDR1 and CDR2 (germline): SGHRS, YFSETQ. This CDR3 is built from 17 residues. The V gene lost 7 bases and the J gene lost 0 bases, with 17 bases spanning the gap. The CDR3, as DNA: TGCGCCAGCCAAACGGGACGGGACTTCTCTGGGGCCAACGTCCTGACTTTC. Encoded protein: CASQTGRDFSGANVLTF.

The rearrangement links TRBV7-3 to TRBJ1-1, with a tentative D call TRBD1 (5 bases). The V end was cut by 1 base, the J end by 3 bases, with 9 bases between. This CDR3 spans 14 amino acids. Germline CDR1 reads SGHTA; CDR2 reads FQGTGA. For the CDR3, the DNA is TGTGCCAGCAGCTTAAAAGGACACGACACTGAAGCTTTCTTT. Encoded protein: CASSLKGHDTEAFF.

As to this clone: Within the sample, other DNA sequences also encode this same CDR3. J is TRBJ1-5 and V is TRBV9; tentative D call: TRBD1 (6 bases). Deletions cut 4 bases from V and 6 bases from J, with 17 bases between. From germline, CDR1 is SGDLS and CDR2 YYNGEE. This CDR3 is 15 amino acids long. Here the CDR3 DNA reads TGTGCCAGCAGCACCGGGCAGGGGATCGGTCAGCCCCAGCATTTT. This gives the protein CASSTGQGIGQPQHF.

J is TRBJ2-1 and V is TRBV7-2, with D perhaps matching TRBD1 (6 bases). CDR3 length equals 15 residues. V dropped 6 bases and J dropped 6 bases, with 18 bases sitting between them. Germline loops: CDR1 SGHTA, CDR2 FQGNSA. CDR3 sequence (DNA): TGTGCCAGCAGAAGAAAGGGGGTACAGGTCAATGAGCAGTTCTTC. Translation: CASRRKGVQVNEQFF. Full variable domain (remainder filled in from reference TRBV7-2 and TRBJ2-1): GAGVSQSPSNKVTEKGKDVELRCDPISGHTALYWYRQSLGQGLEFLIYFQGNSAPDKSGLPSDRFSAERTGGSVSTLTIQRTQQEDSAVYLCASRRKGVQVNEQFFGPGTRLTVL.

This chain uses TRBV13 with TRBJ2-7; TRBD1 agrees at 7 bases. This CDR3 is built from 13 residues. CDR1 PRHDT and CDR2 FYEKMQ come from the germline V gene (reference sequence). After removal of 3 bases from V and 2 bases from J, the junction contained 1 base not matched to a gene. The CDR3 reads CASSFGQAYEQYF. CDR3 DNA sequence: TGTGCCAGCAGCTTCGGACAGGCCTACGAGCAGTACTTC.

The V gene is TRBV2, the J gene TRBJ2-2, with 8 nucleotides matching TRBD1. From germline, CDR1 is SNHLY and CDR2 FYNNEI. Trimming removed 6 bases from V and 7 bases from J; junction bases left unmatched: 7. CDR3 length: 14 amino acids. The CDR3 region has the DNA TGTGCCAGCAGCAGGACAGGGAGGAACGGGGAGCTGTTTTTT. Translated: CASSRTGRNGELFF.